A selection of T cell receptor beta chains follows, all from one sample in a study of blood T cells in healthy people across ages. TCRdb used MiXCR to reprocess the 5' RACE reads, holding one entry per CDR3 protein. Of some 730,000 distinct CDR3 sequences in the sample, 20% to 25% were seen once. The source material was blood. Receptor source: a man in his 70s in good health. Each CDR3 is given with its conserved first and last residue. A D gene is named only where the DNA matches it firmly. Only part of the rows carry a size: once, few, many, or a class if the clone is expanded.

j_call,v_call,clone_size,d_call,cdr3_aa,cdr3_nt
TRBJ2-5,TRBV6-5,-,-,CASSYKDGRRETQYF,TGTGCCAGCAGTTATAAAGATGGGAGGCGGGAGACCCAGTACTTC
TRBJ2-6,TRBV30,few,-,CAWSMNIGYTGANVLTF,TGTGCCTGGAGTATGAACATCGGCTATACGGGGGCCAACGTCCTGACTTTC
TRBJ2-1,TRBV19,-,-,CASSISRTGGYNEQFF,TGTGCCAGTAGTATTTCTCGGACGGGTGGGTACAATGAGCAGTTCTTC
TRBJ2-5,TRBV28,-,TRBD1,CASSLQGIMETQYF,TGTGCCAGCAGTCTACAGGGGATCATGGAGACCCAGTACTTC
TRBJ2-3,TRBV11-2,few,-,CASSLDLMEGSQGAQYF,TGTGCCAGCAGCTTAGATTTGATGGAAGGTTCGCAAGGGGCGCAGTATTTT
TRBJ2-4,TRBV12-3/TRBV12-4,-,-,CASSTDTYGGYIQYF,TGTGCCAGCAGCACCGACACGTATGGGGGTTACATTCAGTACTTC
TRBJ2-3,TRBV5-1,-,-,CASSLVRARTDTQYF,TGCGCCAGCAGCTTGGTGAGAGCCCGCACAGATACGCAGTATTTT
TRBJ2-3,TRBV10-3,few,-,CAISEGADTQYF,TGTGCCATCAGTGAGGGCGCAGATACGCAGTATTTT
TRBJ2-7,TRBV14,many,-,CASSQGVIPYEQYF,TGTGCCAGCAGCCAAGGGGTTATCCCCTACGAGCAGTACTTC
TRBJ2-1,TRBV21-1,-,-,CASSKSRDIRIGNEQFF,TGTGCCAGCAGCAAATCTCGGGACATCAGAATCGGCAATGAGCAGTTCTTC
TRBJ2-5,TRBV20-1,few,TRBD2,CSALLAGQETQYF,TGCAGTGCTCTACTAGCGGGCCAAGAGACCCAGTACTTC
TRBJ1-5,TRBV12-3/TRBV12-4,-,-,CASRKQGVGNQPQHF,TGTGCCAGCAGAAAACAGGGCGTTGGCAATCAGCCCCAGCATTTT
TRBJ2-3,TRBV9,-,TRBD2,CASSVGETSGSRGTDTQYF,TGTGCCAGCAGCGTAGGTGAGACTAGCGGGAGTCGGGGCACAGATACGCAGTATTTT
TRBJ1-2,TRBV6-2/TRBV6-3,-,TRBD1,CASRLDRIGYGYTF,TGTGCCAGCAGACTGGACAGGATTGGGTATGGCTACACCTTC
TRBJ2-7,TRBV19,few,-,CASSRGLSSSYEQYF,TGTGCCAGTAGTAGGGGTCTTTCGAGCTCCTACGAGCAGTACTTC